This T cell receptor (beta chain) was identified during a study of blood T cell repertoires in COVID-19. Repertoires were generated with immunoSEQ multiplex PCR, while TCRdb's copy carries only in-frame clones and drops some. The table records about 250,000 clones, around 89% of them present only once. Trimming removed 3 bases from V and 4 bases from J; junction bases left unmatched: 8. The CDR3 runs 15 residues. Germline V gene lookup returns CDR1 KGHSH and CDR2 LQKENI. The chain recombines TRBV18 with TRBJ2-7, with 8 bases aligning to TRBD2. The receptor was derived from a man aged 25-40 years with acute or convalescent COVID-19. Sequencing used peripheral blood. CDR3: CASSPRAGEVYEQYF. The CDR3 DNA is TGTGCCAGCTCACCGCGAGCGGGAGAGGTTTACGAGCAGTACTTC.